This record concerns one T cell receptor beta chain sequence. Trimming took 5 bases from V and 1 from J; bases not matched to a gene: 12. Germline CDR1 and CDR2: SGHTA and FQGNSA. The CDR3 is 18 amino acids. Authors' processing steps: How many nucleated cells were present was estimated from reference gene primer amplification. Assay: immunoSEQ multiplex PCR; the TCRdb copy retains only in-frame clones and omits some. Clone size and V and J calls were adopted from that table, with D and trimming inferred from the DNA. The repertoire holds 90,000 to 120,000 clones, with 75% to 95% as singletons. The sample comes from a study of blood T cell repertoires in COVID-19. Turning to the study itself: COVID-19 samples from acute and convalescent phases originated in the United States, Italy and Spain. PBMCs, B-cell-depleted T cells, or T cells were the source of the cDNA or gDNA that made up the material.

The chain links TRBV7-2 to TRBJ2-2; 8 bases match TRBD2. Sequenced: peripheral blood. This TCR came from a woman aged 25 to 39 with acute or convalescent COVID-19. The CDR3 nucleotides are TGTGCCAGCAGCCCGAAGACGGGTAGCGGGGAGAACACCGGGGAGCTGTTTTTT. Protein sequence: CASSPKTGSGENTGELFF.